This TCR beta chain was retrieved from a study of blood T cell repertoires in COVID-19. At the level of the study: From the United States, Italy and Spain came samples of acute and convalescent COVID-19. In each case, the material was cDNA or gDNA derived from T cells, B-cell-depleted T cells, or PBMCs.

Original processing notes: How many nucleated cells were present was estimated from reference gene primer amplification. TCRdb's table, derived via immunoSEQ multiplex PCR, lists solely in-frame clones and lacks some. V, J and clone size are those of that table, while D and trimming were read from the DNA. The table includes roughly 69,000 clones, about 86% detected once. The germline gives CDR1 MNHEY, CDR2 SMNVEV (reference sequence). The CDR3 extends over 14 amino acids. Unmatched junction bases numbered 10, after V lost 5 bases and J lost 6 bases. The V and J genes are TRBV27 and TRBJ2-7; 7 nucleotides align to TRBD1. The sequence came from a human donor in a cohort sampled during active COVID-19. The material sequenced was peripheral blood. The CDR3: CASSTRTGDGEQYF. The CDR3 nucleotides read TGTGCCAGCAGTACGAGGACAGGTGACGGCGAGCAGTACTTC.